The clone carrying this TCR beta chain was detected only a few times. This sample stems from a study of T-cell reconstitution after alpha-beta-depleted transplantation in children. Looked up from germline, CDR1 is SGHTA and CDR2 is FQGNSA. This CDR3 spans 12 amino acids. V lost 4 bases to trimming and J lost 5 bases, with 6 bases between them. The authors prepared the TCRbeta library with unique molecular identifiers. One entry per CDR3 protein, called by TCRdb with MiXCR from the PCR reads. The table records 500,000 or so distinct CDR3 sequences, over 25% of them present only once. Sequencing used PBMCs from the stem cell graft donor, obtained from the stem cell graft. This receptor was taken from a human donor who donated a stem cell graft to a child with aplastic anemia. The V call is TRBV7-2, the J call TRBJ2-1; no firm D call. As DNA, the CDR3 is TGTGCCAGCAGCTCCGTAAACAATGAGCAGTTCTTC. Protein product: CASSSVNNEQFF.